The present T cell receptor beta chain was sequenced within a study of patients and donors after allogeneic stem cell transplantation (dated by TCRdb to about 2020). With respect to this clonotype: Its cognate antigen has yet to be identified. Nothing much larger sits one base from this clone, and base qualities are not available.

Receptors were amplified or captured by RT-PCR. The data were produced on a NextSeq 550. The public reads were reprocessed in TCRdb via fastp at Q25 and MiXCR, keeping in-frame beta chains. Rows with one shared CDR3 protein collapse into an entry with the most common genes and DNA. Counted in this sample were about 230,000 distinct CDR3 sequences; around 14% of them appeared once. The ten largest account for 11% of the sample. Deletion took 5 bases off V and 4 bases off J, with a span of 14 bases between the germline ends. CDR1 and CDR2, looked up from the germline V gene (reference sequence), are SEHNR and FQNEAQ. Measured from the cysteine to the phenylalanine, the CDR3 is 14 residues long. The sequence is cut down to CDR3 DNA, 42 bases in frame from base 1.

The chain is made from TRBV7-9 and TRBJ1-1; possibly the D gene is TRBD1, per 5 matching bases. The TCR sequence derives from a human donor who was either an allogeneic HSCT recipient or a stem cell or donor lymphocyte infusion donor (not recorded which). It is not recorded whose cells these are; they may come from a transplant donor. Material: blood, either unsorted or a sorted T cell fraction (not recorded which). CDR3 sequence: CASSQPGGVTEAFF. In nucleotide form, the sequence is TGTGCCAGCAGCCAACCGGGGGGTGTCACTGAAGCTTTCTTT.